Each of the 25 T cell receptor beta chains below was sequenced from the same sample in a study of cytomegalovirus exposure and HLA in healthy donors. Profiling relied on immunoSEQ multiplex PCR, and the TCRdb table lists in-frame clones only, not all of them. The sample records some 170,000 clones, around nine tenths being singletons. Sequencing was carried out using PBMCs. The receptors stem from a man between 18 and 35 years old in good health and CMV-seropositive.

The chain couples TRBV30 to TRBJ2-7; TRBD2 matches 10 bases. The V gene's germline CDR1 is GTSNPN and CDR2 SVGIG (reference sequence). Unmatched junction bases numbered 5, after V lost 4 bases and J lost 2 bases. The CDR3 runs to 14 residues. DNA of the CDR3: TGTGCCTGGAAAGGAGCGGGGGGGGCCTACGAGCAGTACTTC. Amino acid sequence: CAWKGAGGAYEQYF.

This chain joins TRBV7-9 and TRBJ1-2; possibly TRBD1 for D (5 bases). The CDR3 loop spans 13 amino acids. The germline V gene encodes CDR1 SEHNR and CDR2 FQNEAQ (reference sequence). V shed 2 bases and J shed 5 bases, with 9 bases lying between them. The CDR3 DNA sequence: TGTGCCAGCAGCTTAAGCGCAGGGTATGGCTACACCTTC. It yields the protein CASSLSAGYGYTF. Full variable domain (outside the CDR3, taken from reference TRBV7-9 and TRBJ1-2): DTGVSQNPRHKITKRGQNVTFRCDPISEHNRLYWYRQTLGQGPEFLTYFQNEAQLEKSRLLSDRFSAERPKGSFSTLEIQRTEQGDSAMYLCASSLSAGYGYTFGSGTRLTVV.

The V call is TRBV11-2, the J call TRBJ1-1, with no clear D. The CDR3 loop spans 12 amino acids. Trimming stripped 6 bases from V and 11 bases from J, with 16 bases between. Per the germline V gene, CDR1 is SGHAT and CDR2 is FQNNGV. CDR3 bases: TGTGCCAGCAGGTCAGGCGCCATCGCGGCTTTCTTT. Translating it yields CASRSGAIAAFF. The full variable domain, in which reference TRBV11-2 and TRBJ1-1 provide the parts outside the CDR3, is EAGVAQSPRYKIIEKRQSVAFWCNPISGHATLYWYQQILGQGPKLLIQFQNNGVVDDSQLPKDRFSAERLKGVDSTLKIQPAKLEDSAVYLCASRSGAIAAFFGQGTRLTVV.

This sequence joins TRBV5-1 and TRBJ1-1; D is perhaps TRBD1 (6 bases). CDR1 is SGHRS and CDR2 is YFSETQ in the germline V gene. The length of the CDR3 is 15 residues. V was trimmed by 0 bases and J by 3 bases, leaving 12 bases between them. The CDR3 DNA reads TGCGCCAGCAGCTTGGATTCACAGGGCTACACTGAAGCTTTCTTT. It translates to CASSLDSQGYTEAFF.

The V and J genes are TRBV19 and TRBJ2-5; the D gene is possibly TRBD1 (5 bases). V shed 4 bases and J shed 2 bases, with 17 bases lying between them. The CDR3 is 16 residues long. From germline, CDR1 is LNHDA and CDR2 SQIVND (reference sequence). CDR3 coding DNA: TGTGCCAGTAGTACCTGGGGCGGACCTGAGCAAGAGACCCAGTACTTC. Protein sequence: CASSTWGGPEQETQYF.

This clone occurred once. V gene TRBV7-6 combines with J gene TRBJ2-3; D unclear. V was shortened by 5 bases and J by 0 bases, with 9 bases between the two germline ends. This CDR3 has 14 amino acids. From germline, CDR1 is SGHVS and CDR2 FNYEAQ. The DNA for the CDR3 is TGTGCCAGCAGCCGAGCCGGTAGCACAGATACGCAGTATTTT. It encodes CASSRAGSTDTQYF.

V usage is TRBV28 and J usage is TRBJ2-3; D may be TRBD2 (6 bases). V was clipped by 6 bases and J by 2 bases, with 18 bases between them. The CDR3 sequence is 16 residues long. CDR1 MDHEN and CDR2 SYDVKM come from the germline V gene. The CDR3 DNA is TGTGCCAGCAGCCTGGTCCGAGCGGGTGACACAGATACGCAGTATTTT. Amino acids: CASSLVRAGDTDTQYF. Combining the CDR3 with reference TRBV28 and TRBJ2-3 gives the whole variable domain DVKVTQSSRYLVKRTGEKVFLECVQDMDHENMFWYRQDPGLGLRLIYFSYDVKMKEKGDIPEGYSVSREKKERFSLILESASTNQTSMYLCASSLVRAGDTDTQYFGPGTRLTVL.

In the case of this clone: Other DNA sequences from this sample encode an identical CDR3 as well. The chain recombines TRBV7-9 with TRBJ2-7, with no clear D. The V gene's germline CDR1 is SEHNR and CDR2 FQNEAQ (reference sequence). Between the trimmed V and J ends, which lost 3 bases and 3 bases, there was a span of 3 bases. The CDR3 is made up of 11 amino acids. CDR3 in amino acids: CASSLSYEQYF. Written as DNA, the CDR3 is TGTGCCAGCAGCTTGAGCTACGAGCAGTACTTC.

CDR3 DNA: TGTGCCAGCGAGAGGAATGAGCAGTTCTTC. Protein product: CASERNEQFF. The genes are TRBV28 and TRBJ2-1; no firm D call. This CDR3 is built from 10 residues. Trimming stripped 8 bases from V and 7 bases from J, with 6 bases between. Germline assignment: CDR1 MDHEN and CDR2 SYDVKM.

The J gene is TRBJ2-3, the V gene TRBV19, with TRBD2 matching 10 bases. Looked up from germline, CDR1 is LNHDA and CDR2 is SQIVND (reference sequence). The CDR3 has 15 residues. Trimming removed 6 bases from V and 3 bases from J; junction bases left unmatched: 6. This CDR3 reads CASRNELAGTDTQYF. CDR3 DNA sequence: TGTGCCAGTAGAAATGAACTAGCGGGGACAGATACGCAGTATTTT.

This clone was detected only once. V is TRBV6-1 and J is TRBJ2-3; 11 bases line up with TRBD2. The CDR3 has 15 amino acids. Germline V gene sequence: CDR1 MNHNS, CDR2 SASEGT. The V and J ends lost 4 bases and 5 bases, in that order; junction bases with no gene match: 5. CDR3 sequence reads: CASSGSGGAEDTQYF. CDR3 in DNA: TGTGCCAGCAGTGGTAGCGGGGGGGCGGAAGATACGCAGTATTTT.

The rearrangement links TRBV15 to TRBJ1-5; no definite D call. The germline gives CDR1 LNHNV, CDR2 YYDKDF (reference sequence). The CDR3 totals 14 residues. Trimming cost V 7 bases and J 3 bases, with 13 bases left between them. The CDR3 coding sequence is TGTGCCACCAAAGTCCAGGACTCCAATCAGCCCCAGCATTTT. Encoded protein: CATKVQDSNQPQHF.

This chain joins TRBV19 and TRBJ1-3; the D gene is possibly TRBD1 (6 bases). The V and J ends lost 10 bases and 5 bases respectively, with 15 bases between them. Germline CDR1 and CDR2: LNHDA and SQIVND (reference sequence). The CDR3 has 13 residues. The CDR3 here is CAKETGRRNTIYF. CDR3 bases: TGTGCCAAGGAAACAGGGAGAAGAAACACCATATATTTT.

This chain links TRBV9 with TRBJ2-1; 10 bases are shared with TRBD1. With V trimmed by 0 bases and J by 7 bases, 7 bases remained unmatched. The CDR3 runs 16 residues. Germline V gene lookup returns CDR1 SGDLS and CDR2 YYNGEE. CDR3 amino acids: CASSVGPGQGTNEQFF. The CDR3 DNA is TGTGCCAGCAGCGTAGGCCCGGGACAGGGGACAAATGAGCAGTTCTTC.

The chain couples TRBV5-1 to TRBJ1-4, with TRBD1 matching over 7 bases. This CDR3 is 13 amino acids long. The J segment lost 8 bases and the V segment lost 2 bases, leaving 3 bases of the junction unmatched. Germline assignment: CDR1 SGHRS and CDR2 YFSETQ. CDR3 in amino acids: CASSFTGAEKLFF. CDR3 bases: TGCGCCAGCAGCTTCACAGGGGCGGAAAAACTGTTTTTT.

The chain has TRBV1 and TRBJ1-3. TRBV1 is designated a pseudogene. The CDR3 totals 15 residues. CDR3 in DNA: TGCACCAGCAGCAGCGGCAAGGCGTTCGGAAACACCATATATTTT. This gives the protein CTSSSGKAFGNTIYF.

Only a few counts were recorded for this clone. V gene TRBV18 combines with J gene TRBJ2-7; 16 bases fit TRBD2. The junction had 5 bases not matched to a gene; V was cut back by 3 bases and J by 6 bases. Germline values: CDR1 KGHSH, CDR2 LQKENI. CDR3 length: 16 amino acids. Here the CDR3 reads CASSPPGTSGRGEQYF. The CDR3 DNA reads TGTGCCAGCTCACCTCCGGGGACTAGCGGGAGGGGCGAGCAGTACTTC.

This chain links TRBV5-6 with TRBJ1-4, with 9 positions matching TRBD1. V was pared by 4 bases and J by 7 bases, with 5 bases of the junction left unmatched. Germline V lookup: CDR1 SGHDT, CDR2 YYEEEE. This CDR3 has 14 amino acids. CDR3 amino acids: CASSVGTGSEKLFF. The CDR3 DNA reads TGTGCCAGCAGCGTAGGGACAGGGAGTGAAAAACTGTTTTTT.

The CDR3 loop reads CASSQSPNEQFF. CDR3 nucleotides: TGCGCCAGCAGCCAATCCCCAAATGAGCAGTTCTTC. The rearrangement joins TRBV4-1 to TRBJ2-1; D remains ambiguous. V was pared by 2 bases and J by 7 bases, with 6 bases between. Per germline, CDR1 MGHRA and CDR2 YSYEKL. The CDR3 consists of 12 residues.

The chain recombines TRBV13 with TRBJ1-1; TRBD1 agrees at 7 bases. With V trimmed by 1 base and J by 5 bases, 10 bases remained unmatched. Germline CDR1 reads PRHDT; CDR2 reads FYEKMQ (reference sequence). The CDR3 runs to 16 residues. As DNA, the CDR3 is TGTGCCAGCAGCTTAGTGGGGGCAGGGGGTAGGACTGAAGCTTTCTTT. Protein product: CASSLVGAGGRTEAFF.

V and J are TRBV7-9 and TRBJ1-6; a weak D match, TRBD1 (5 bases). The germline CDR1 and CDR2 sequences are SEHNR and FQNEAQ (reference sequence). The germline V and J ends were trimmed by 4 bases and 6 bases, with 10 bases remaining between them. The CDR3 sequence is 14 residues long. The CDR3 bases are TGTGCCAGCAGCTCTACAGGCGGTAATTCACCCCTCCACTTT. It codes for CASSSTGGNSPLHF.

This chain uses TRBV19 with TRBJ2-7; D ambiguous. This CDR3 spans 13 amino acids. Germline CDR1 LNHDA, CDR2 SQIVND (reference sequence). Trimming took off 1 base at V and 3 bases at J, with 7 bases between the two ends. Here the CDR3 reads CASSIAVNYEQYF. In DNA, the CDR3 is TGTGCCAGTAGTATAGCAGTAAACTACGAGCAGTACTTC. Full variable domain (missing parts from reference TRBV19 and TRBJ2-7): DGGITQSPKYLFRKEGQNVTLSCEQNLNHDAMYWYRQDPGQGLRLIYYSQIVNDFQKGDIAEGYSVSREKKESFPLTVTSAQKNPTAFYLCASSIAVNYEQYFGPGTRLTVT.

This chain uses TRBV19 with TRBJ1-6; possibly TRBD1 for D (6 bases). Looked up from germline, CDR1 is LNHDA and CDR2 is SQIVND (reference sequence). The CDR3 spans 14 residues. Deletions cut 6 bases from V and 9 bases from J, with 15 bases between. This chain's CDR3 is CASRPTFRGSPLHF. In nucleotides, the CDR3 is TGTGCCAGTAGACCCACTTTCAGGGGTTCACCCCTCCACTTT.

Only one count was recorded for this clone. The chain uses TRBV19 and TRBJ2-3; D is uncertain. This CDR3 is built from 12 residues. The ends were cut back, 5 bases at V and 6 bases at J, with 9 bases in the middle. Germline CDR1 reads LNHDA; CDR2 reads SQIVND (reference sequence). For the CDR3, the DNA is TGTGCCAGTAGTGGGTCAGGCGATACGCAGTATTTT. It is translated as CASSGSGDTQYF.

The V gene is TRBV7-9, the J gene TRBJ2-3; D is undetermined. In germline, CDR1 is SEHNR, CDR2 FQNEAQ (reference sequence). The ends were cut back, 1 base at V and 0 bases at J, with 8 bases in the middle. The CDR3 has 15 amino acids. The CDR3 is CASSLGSLSTDTQYF. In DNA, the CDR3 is TGTGCCAGCAGCTTAGGTTCTTTGAGCACAGATACGCAGTATTTT. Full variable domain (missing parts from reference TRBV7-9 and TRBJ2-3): DTGVSQNPRHKITKRGQNVTFRCDPISEHNRLYWYRQTLGQGPEFLTYFQNEAQLEKSRLLSDRFSAERPKGSFSTLEIQRTEQGDSAMYLCASSLGSLSTDTQYFGPGTRLTVL.